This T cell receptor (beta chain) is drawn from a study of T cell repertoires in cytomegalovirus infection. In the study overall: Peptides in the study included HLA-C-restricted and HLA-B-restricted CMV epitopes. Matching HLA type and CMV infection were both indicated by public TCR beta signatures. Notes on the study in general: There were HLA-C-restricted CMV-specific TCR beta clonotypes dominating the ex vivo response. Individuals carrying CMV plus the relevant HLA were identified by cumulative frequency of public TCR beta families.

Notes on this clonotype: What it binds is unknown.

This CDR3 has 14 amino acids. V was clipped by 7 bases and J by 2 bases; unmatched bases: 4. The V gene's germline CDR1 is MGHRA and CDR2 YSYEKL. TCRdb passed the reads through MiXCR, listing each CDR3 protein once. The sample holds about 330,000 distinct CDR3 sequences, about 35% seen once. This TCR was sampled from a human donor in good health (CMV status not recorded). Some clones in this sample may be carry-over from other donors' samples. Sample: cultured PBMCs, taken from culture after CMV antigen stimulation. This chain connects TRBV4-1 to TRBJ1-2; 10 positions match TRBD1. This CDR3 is CASNPDRGNYGYTF. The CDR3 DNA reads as TGCGCCAGCAACCCGGACAGGGGGAACTATGGCTACACCTTC.